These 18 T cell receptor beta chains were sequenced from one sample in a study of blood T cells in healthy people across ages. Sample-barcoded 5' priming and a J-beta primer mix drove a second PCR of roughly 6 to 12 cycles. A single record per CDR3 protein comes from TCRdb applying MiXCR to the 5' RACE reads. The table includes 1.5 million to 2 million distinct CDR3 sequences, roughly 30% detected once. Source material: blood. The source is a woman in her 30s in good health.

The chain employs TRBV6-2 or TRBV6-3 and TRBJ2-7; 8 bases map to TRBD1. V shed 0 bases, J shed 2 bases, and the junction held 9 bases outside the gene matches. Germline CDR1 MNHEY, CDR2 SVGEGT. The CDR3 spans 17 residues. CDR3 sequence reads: CASSYSRSDRAPYEQYF. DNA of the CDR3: TGTGCCAGCAGTTACTCGCGTTCGGACAGGGCCCCCTACGAGCAGTACTTC.

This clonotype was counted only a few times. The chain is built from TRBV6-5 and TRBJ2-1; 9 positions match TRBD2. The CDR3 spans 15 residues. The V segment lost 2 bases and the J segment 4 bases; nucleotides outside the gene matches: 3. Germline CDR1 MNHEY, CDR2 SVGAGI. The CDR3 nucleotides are TGTGCCAGCAGTTACCGGCGGGGGGGTTACAATGAGCAGTTCTTC. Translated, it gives CASSYRRGGYNEQFF.

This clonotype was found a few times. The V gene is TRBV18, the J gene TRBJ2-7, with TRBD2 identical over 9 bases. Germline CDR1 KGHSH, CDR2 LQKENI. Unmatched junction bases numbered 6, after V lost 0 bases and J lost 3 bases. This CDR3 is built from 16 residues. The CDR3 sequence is CASSPPETSGLYEQYF. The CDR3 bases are TGTGCCAGCTCACCACCAGAAACTAGCGGGCTCTACGAGCAGTACTTC.

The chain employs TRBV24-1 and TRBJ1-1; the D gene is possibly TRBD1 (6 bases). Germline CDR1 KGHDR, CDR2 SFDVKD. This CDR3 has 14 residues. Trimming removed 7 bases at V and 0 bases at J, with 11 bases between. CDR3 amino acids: CATSPGHLNTEAFF. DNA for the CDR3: TGTGCCACCAGCCCGGGACACTTGAACACTGAAGCTTTCTTT.

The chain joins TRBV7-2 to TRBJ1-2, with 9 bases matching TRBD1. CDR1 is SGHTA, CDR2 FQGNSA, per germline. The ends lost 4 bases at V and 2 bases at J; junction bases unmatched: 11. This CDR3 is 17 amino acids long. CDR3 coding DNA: TGTGCCAGCAGCTATACAGGGACAGGGAATAGAAACTATGGCTACACCTTC. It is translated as CASSYTGTGNRNYGYTF.

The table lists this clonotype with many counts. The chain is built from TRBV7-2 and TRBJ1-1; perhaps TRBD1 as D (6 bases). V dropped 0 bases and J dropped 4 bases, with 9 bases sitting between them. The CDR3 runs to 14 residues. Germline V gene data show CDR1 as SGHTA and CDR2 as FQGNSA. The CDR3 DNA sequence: TGTGCCAGCAGCTTAGCGGGGGCGACCACTGAAGCTTTCTTT. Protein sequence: CASSLAGATTEAFF.

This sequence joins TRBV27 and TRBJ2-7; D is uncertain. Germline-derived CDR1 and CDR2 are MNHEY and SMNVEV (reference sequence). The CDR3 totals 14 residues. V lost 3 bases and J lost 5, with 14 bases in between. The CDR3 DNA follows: TGTGCCAGCAGTTTGCTTCCATCCTCTAACGAGCAGTACTTC. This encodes CASSLLPSSNEQYF.

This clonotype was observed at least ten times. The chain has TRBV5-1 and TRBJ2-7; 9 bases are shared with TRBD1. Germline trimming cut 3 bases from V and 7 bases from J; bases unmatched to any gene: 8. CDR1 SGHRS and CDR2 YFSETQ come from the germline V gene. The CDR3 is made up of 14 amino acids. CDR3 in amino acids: CASSSDRGQREQYF. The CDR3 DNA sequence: TGCGCCAGCAGCTCGGACAGGGGCCAACGGGAGCAGTACTTC.

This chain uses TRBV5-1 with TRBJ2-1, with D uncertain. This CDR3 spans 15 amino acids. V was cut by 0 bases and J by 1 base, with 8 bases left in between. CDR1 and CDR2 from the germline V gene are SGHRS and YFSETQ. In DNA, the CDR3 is TGCGCCAGCAGCTTGGATACCCGTTCCTACAATGAGCAGTTCTTC. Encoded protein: CASSLDTRSYNEQFF.

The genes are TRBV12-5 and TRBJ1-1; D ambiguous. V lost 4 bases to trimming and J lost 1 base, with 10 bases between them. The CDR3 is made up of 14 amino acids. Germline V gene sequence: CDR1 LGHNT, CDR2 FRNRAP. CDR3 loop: CASGSPTENTEAFF. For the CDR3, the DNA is TGTGCTAGTGGTTCCCCCACAGAGAACACTGAAGCTTTCTTT.

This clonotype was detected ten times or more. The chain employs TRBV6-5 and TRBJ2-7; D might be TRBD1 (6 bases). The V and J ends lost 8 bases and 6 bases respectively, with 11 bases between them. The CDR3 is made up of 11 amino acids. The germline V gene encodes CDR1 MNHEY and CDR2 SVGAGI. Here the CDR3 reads CASGTGTEQYF. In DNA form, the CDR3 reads TGTGCCAGCGGCACAGGGACCGAGCAGTACTTC.

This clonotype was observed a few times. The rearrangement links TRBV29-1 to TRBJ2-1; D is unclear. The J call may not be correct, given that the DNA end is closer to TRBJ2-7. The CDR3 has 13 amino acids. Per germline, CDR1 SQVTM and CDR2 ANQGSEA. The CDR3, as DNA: TGCAGCGCCACCAGGAGCTCCTACAATGAGCAGTACTTC. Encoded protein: CSATRSSYNEQYF.

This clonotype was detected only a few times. For the CDR3, the DNA is TGTGCCAGCAGCCAAGACAAAGGATATGAGACCCAGTACTTC. This translates into CASSQDKGYETQYF. This sequence joins TRBV14 and TRBJ2-5; D gene uncertain. V was trimmed by 0 bases and J by 5 bases, leaving 10 bases between them. Germline CDR1 is SGHDN and CDR2 is FVKESK. The CDR3 spans 14 residues.

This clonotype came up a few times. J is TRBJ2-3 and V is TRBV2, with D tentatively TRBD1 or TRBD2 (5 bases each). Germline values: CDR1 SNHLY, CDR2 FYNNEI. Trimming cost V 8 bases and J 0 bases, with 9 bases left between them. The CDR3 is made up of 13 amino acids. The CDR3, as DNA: TGTGCCAGCGGGGACCAGAGCACAGATACGCAGTATTTT. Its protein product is CASGDQSTDTQYF.

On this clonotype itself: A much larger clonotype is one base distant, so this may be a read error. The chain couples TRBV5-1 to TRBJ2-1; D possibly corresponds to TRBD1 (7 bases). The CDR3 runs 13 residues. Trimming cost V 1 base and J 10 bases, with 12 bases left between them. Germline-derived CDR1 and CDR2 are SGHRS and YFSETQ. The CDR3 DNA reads TGCGCCAGCAGCTTGAACAGGGGAGGCGAGCAGTTCTTC. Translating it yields CASSLNRGGEQFF. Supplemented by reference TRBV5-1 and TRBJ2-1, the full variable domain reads KAGVTQTPRYLIKTRGQQVTLSCSPISGHRSVSWYQQTPGQGLQFLFEYFSETQRNKGNFPGRFSGRQFSNSRSEMNVSTLELGDSALYLCASSLNRGGEQFFGPGTRLTVL.

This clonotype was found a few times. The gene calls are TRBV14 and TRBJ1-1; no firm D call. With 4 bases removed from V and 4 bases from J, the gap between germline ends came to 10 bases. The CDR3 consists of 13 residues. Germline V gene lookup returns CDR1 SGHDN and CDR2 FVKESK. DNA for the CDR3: TGTGCCAGCAGCCGCGACCTGATCACTGAAGCTTTCTTT. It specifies CASSRDLITEAFF. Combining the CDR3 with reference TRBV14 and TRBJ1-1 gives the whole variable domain EAGVTQFPSHSVIEKGQTVTLRCDPISGHDNLYWYRRVMGKEIKFLLHFVKESKQDESGMPNNRFLAERTGGTYSTLKVQPAELEDSGVYFCASSRDLITEAFFGQGTRLTVV.

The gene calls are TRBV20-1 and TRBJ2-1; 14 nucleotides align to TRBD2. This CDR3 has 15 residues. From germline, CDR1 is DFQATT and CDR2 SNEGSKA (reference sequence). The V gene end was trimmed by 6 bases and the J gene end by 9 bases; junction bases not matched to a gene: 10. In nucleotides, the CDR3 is TGCAGTGCGCCCCGAGGGGGACTAGCGGGAGTTGAGCAGTTCTTC. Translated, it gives CSAPRGGLAGVEQFF.

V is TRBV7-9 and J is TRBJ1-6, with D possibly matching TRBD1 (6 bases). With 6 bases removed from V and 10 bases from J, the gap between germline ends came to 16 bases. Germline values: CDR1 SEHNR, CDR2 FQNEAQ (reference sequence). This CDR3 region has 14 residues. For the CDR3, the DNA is TGTGCCAGCAGTTACAGCAGGGGTGAATCACCCCTCCACTTT. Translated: CASSYSRGESPLHF. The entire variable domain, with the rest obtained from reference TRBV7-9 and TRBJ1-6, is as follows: DTGVSQNPRHKITKRGQNVTFRCDPISEHNRLYWYRQTLGQGPEFLTYFQNEAQLEKSRLLSDRFSAERPKGSFSTLEIQRTEQGDSAMYLCASSYSRGESPLHFGNGTRLTVT.